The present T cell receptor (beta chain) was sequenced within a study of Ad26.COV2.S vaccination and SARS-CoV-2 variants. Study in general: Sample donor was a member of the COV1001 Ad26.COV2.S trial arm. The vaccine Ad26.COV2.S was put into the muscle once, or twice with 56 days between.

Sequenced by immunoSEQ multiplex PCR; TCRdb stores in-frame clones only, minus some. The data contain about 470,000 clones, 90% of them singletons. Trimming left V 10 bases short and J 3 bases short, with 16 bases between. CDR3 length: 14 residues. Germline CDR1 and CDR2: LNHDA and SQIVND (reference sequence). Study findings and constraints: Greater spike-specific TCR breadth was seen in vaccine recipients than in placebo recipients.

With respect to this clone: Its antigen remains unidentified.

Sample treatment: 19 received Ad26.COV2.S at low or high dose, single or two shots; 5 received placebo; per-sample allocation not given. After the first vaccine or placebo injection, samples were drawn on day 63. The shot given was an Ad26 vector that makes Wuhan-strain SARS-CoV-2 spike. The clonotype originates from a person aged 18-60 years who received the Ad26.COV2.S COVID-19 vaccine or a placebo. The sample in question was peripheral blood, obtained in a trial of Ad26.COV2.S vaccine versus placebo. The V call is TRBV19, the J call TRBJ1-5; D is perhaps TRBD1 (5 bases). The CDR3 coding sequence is TGTGCCACTTCGCGGGGCGGGACCAATCAGCCCCAGCATTTT. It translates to CATSRGGTNQPQHF.